This TCR beta chain was obtained from a study of cytomegalovirus exposure and HLA in healthy donors. Findings and caveats of the study: The study labeled 150 to 200 TCR beta chains cytomegalovirus-associated. Several top significant clusters appeared, in a later analysis, to be linked to common viral pathogens. Generally TCR sequences proved uncommon, though certain public TCRs appeared in numerous donors. V- and J-gene trimming of TCR beta was linked (in a later analysis) to a missense DCLRE1C variant.

About this clone itself: Its specificity is unknown.

The PCR employed 60 Vbeta primers together with 13 Jbeta primers. The protocol was immunoSEQ multiplex PCR, while the TCRdb copy is restricted to in-frame clones and leaves out a portion. Of approximately 130,000 clones listed, just over 70% are singletons. The CDR3 runs 15 residues. In germline, CDR1 is LNHDA, CDR2 SQIVND (reference sequence). The junction had 8 bases not matched to a gene; V was cut back by 6 bases and J by 5 bases. The specimen sequenced was PBMCs. This TCR was recovered from a woman aged 60-75 years in good health and CMV-seropositive. The chain has TRBV19 and TRBJ1-5; 9 bases fit TRBD1. In nucleotides, the CDR3 is TGTGCCAGTAGGGGGGGACAGGGTCCTCATCAGCCCCAGCATTTT. Residues: CASRGGQGPHQPQHF.